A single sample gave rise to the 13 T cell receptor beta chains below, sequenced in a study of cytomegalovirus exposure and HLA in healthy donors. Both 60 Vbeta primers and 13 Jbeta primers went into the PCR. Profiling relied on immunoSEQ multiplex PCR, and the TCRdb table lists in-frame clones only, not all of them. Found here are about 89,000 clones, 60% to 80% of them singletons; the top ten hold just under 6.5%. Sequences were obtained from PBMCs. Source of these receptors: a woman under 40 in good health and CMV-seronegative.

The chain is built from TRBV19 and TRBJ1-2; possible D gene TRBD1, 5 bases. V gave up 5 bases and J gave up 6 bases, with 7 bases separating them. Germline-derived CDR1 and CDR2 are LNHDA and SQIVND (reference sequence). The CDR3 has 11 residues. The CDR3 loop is CASSPGHGYTF. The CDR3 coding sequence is TGTGCCAGTAGTCCAGGGCATGGCTACACCTTC.

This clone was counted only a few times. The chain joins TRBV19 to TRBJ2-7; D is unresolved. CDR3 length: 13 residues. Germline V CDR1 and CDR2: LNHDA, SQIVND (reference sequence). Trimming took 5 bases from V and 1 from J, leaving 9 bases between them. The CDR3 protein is CASSRPPSYEQYF. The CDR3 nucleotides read TGTGCCAGTAGTCGTCCCCCTTCCTACGAGCAGTACTTC.

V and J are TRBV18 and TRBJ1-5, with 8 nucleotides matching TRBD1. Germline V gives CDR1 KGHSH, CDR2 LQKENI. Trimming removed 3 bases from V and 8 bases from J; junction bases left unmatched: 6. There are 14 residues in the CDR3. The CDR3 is CASSPDLTGEPQHF. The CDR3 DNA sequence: TGTGCCAGCTCACCCGACCTGACAGGGGAGCCCCAGCATTTT. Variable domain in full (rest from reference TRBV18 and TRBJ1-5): NAGVMQNPRHLVRRRGQEARLRCSPMKGHSHVYWYRQLPEEGLKFMVYLQKENIIDESGMPKERFSAEFPKEGPSILRIQQVVRGDSAAYFCASSPDLTGEPQHFGDGTRLSIL.

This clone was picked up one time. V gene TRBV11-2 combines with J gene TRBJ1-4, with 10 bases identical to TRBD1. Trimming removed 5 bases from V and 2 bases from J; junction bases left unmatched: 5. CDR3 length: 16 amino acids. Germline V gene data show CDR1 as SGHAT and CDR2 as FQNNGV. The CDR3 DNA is TGTGCCAGCAGCCTTGGACAGGGGGGGACTAATGAAAAACTGTTTTTT. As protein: CASSLGQGGTNEKLFF.

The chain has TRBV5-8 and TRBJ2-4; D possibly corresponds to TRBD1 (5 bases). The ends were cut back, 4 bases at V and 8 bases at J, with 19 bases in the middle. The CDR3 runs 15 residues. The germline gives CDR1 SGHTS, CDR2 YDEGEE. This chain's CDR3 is CASSPRRAGIYIQYF. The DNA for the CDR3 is TGTGCCAGCAGCCCCCGCAGGGCAGGTATATACATTCAGTACTTC.

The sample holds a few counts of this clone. CDR3 residues: CASTDRGSSGNTIYF. The DNA of the CDR3 is TGTGCCAGCACGGACAGGGGAAGCTCTGGAAACACCATATATTTT. V and J are TRBV6-6 and TRBJ1-3; 9 nucleotides agree with TRBD1. The CDR3 contains 15 residues. CDR1 and CDR2 (germline): MNHNY, SVGAGI (reference sequence). V lost 7 bases to trimming and J lost 0 bases; unmatched junction nucleotides: 4.

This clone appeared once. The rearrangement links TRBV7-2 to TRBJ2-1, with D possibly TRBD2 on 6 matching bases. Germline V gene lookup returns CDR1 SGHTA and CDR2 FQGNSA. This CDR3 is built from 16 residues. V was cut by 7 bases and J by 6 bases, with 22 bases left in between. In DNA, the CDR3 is TGTGCCAGCACTCGACTGGGGGGAACAGGTGGCAATGAGCAGTTCTTC. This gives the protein CASTRLGGTGGNEQFF.

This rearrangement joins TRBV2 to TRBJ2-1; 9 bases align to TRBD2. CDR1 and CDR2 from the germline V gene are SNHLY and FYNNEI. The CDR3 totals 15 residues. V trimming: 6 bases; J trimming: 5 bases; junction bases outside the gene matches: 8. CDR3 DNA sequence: TGTGCCAGCAGGGCGGGAGGGCCTCGGAACAATGAGCAGTTCTTC. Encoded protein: CASRAGGPRNNEQFF.

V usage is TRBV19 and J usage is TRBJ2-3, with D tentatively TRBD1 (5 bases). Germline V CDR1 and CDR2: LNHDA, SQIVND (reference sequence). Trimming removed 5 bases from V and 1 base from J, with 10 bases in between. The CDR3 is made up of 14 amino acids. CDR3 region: CASSWQGGTDTQYF. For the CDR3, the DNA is TGTGCCAGTAGTTGGCAGGGCGGCACAGATACGCAGTATTTT.

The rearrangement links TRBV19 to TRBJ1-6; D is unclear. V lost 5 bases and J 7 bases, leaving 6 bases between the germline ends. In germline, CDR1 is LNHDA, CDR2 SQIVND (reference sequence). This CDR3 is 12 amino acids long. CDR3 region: CASSVLNSPLHF. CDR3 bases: TGTGCCAGTAGTGTCCTCAATTCACCCCTCCACTTT.

The CDR3 DNA reads as TGTGCCAGCAGCGTAGGGGGGGGAGGGGCGAGTACCGGGGAGCTGTTTTTT. It is translated as CASSVGGGGASTGELFF. The J gene is TRBJ2-2, the V gene TRBV9; 7 nucleotides match TRBD2. The trim removed 0 bases at V and 5 bases at J, leaving 10 bases unmatched. CDR3 length equals 17 residues. CDR1 is SGDLS, CDR2 YYNGEE, per germline.

The CDR3 is CSVQGALGANVLTF. CDR3 DNA sequence: TGCAGCGTTCAGGGGGCGCTTGGGGCCAACGTCCTGACTTTC. This chain joins TRBV29-1 and TRBJ2-6; 8 bases are shared with TRBD1. From germline, CDR1 is SQVTM and CDR2 ANQGSEA. The CDR3 spans 14 residues. J lost 3 bases, V lost 5 bases, and 3 bases had no gene match.

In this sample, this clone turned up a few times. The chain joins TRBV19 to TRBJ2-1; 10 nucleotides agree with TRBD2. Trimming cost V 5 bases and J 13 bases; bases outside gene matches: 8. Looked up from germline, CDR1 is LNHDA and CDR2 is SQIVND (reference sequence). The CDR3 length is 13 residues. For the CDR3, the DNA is TGTGCCAGTAGTCTGCTAGCGGGAGTCTTACAGTTCTTC. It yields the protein CASSLLAGVLQFF.